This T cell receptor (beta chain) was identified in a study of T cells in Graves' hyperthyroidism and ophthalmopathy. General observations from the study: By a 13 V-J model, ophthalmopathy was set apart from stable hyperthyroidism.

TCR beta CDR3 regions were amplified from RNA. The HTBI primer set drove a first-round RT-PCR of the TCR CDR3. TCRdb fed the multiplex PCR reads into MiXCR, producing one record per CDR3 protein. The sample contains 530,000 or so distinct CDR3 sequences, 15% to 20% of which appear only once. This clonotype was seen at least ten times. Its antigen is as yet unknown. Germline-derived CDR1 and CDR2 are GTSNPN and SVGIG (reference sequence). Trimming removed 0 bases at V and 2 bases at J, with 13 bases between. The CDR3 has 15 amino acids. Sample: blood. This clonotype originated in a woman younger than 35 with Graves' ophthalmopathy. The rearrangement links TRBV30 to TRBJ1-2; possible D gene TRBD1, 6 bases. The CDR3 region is CAWSVPTGRNYGYTF. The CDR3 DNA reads TGTGCCTGGAGTGTACCGACAGGACGCAACTATGGCTACACCTTC.